Detailed here is one T cell receptor beta chain. Its cognate antigen is unknown. TCRdb keeps only in-frame clones here, not all; method: immunoSEQ multiplex PCR. The data hold about 38,000 clones, with 80% to 90% observed a single time. The sample originates from a study of CD8 T cells in acute hepatitis C reinfection. The time point here: naive CD8 control sorted from an acute-time-point sample. Acute primary HCV meant a new positive RNA or antibody result following a negative test within 24 weeks. Points from the study as a whole: Exact CDR3 sharing with other epitopes was rare, possibly method-limited. A V04-02/J02-02 clonotype was among over 10 public ones, independent of outcome. TRBV04 and TRBV06 were preferentially used in all groups, not explained by naive pool overrepresentation.

V was clipped by 4 bases and J by 5 bases, with 12 bases between them. The CDR3 spans 14 residues. From germline, CDR1 is SGHDN and CDR2 FVKESK. The sequence derives from a woman aged 18-29 years who spontaneously cleared hepatitis C infection. The source material was naive CD8+ T cells from PBMCs. This chain joins TRBV14 and TRBJ2-1, with unresolved D. CDR3 in amino acids: CASSLSYSDNEQFF. The DNA of the CDR3 is TGTGCCAGCAGCCTCTCCTACAGCGACAATGAGCAGTTCTTC.